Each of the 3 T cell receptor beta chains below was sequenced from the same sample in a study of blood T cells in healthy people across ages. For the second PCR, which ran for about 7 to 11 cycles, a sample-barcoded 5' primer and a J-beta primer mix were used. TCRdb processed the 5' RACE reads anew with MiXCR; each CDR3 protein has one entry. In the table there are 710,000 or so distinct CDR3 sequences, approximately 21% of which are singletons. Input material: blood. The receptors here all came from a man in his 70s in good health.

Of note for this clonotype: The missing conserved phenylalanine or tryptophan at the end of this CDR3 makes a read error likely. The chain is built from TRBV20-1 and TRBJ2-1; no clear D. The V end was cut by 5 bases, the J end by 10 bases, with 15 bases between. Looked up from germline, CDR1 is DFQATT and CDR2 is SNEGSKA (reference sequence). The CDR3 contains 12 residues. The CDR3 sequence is CSAPTPVGEQFL. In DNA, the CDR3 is TGCAGTGCTCCAACCCCAGTGGGCGAGCAGTTCCTC.

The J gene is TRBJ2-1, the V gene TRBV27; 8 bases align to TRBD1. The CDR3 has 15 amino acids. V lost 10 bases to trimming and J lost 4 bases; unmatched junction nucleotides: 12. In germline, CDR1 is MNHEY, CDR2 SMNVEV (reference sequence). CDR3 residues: CATAPDRGPYNEQFF. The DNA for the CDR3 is TGTGCCACTGCACCCGACAGGGGCCCTTACAATGAGCAGTTCTTC.

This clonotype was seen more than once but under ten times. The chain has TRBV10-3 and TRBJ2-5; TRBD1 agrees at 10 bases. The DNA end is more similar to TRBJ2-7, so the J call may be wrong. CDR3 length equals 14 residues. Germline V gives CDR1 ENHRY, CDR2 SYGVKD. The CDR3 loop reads CAISDGQGDYEQYF. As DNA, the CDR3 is TGTGCCATCAGTGACGGACAGGGGGACTACGAGCAGTACTTC.